Each of the 5 T cell receptor beta chains below was sequenced from the same sample in a study of T cell repertoires in cytomegalovirus infection (dated by TCRdb to between 2017 and 2020). These TCRs are of unknown antigen specificity. Data came from an Illumina HiSeq 1500. The raw public reads went through TCRdb reprocessing: fastp at Q25, MiXCR clone calling, in-frame beta chains kept. Each CDR3 protein appears once, grouped with its most common genes and DNA. The sample data list around 500,000 distinct CDR3 sequences, and about 42% of these were observed just once. Of the sample, 43% falls within the top ten clones. Taken with the paper, the label for treatment or condition translates to: in vitro stimulation with specific CMV peptide epitopes to enrich CMV-specific T cells. The sample here was cultured PBMCs, taken from culture after CMV antigen stimulation. The receptors were gathered from a human donor in good health (CMV status not recorded). Some clones in this sample may be carry-over from other donors' samples.

The chain uses TRBV19 and TRBJ1-1; D gene uncertain. CDR3 length equals 14 residues. V shed 7 bases and J shed 0 bases, with 12 bases lying between them. CDR1 is LNHDA, CDR2 SQIVND, per germline (reference sequence). The CDR3 reads CASKKRDVNTEAFF. CDR3 DNA: TGTGCCAGTAAAAAAAGGGATGTGAACACTGAAGCTTTCTTT.

The V and J genes are TRBV7-2 and TRBJ2-5, with TRBD2 matching over 9 bases. Germline CDR1 reads SGHTA; CDR2 reads FQGNSA. The V segment lost 7 bases and the J segment 4 bases; nucleotides outside the gene matches: 10. The length of the CDR3 is 15 residues. Here the CDR3 DNA reads TGTGCCAGCAAACCCCGGCGGGAGGGCCTAGAGACCCAGTACTTC. It encodes CASKPRREGLETQYF.

The V call is TRBV4-3, the J call TRBJ2-1; TRBD2 matches 8 bases. CDR1 and CDR2 from the germline V gene are LGHNA and YSLEER. Unmatched junction bases numbered 10, after V lost 0 bases and J lost 6 bases. The CDR3 contains 17 residues. CDR3 sequence (DNA): TGCGCCAGCAGCCAAGAGCGTGGTAGCGGGACTTTCAATGAGCAGTTCTTC. It encodes CASSQERGSGTFNEQFF.

The V gene is TRBV4-3, the J gene TRBJ2-1; 8 nucleotides match TRBD2. The CDR3 has 16 amino acids. V lost 0 bases to trimming and J lost 4 bases; unmatched junction nucleotides: 5. CDR1 and CDR2 from the germline V gene are LGHNA and YSLEER. The CDR3 DNA follows: TGCGCCAGCAGCCAAGATCTACTAGCGGCTTACAATGAGCAGTTCTTC. Translation gives CASSQDLLAAYNEQFF.

V usage is TRBV6-5 and J usage is TRBJ1-1; no definite D call. Trimming pared 7 bases from V and 1 base from J, leaving 16 bases between. This CDR3 is 15 amino acids long. From germline, CDR1 is MNHEY and CDR2 SVGAGI. DNA for the CDR3: TGTGCCAGCAACCCTCATAAAGTACCGAACACTGAAGCTTTCTTT. Translation gives CASNPHKVPNTEAFF.